A selection of T cell receptor beta chains follows, all from one sample in a study of cytotoxic CD8 clonotypes in ibrutinib-treated CLL. TCRdb's copy holds only in-frame clones and misses some; the assay was immunoSEQ multiplex PCR. This table has 250,000 to 350,000 clones, about 72% appearing once. The material was PBMCs, obtained at disease progression, from a patient treated with ibrutinib. The receptors stem from a human donor with chronic lymphocytic leukemia. The CDR3 runs from the conserved cysteine through the conserved F or W. A D gene is named only where the DNA matches it firmly. Size values are once, few and many counts, or a class for expanded clones, and some rows have none.

CDR3 | DNA | J | V | D | size
CASSIGNRINSNQPQHF | TGTGCCAGTAGTATTGGTAACAGGATCAATAGCAATCAGCCCCAGCATTTT | TRBJ1-5 | TRBV19 | . | .
CASSLAAAFGAKNIQYF | TGTGCCAGCAGCTTAGCTGCTGCCTTTGGGGCCAAAAACATTCAGTACTTC | TRBJ2-4 | TRBV7-2 | . | .
CASSRTENTGELFF | TGTGCCAGCAGCAGGACAGAGAACACCGGGGAGCTGTTTTTT | TRBJ2-2 | TRBV6-5 | . | .
CASSLRGHNEQFF | TGCGCCAGCAGCTTGCGAGGGCACAATGAGCAGTTCTTC | TRBJ2-1 | TRBV5-1 | . | .
CASSLAPFYGYTF | TGTGCCAGCAGCTTAGCTCCTTTCTATGGCTACACCTTC | TRBJ1-2 | TRBV7-2 | . | .
CASSEASGTYGYTF | TGTGCCAGCAGTGAAGCGTCGGGCACCTATGGCTACACCTTC | TRBJ1-2 | TRBV6-1 | . | .
CASSQGTGGWDTQYF | TGCGCCAGCAGCCAAGGGACAGGGGGTTGGGATACGCAGTATTTT | TRBJ2-3 | TRBV4-3 | TRBD1 | .
CASSELYSGEKLFF | TGTGCCAGCAGTGAACTCTATTCGGGAGAAAAACTGTTTTTT | TRBJ1-4 | TRBV6-1 | . | .
CASSPRLLSGANVLTF | TGTGCCAGCAGCCCCCGACTCCTCTCTGGGGCCAACGTCCTGACTTTC | TRBJ2-6 | TRBV27 | . | .
CASSPGQGASGANVLTF | TGTGCCAGTAGTCCCGGACAGGGGGCGTCTGGGGCCAACGTCCTGACTTTC | TRBJ2-6 | TRBV19 | TRBD1 | .
CASSLVGGYTEAFF | TGTGCCAGCAGCTTAGTGGGGGGCTACACTGAAGCTTTCTTT | TRBJ1-1 | TRBV11-2 | . | once
CSVQTRNTEAFF | TGCAGCGTTCAGACAAGGAACACTGAAGCTTTCTTT | TRBJ1-1 | TRBV29-1 | . | .
CASSYSTYQPQHF | TGTGCCAGCAGTTACTCTACCTATCAGCCCCAGCATTTT | TRBJ1-5 | TRBV6-6 | . | .
CSVADRVNEKLFF | TGCAGCGTTGCGGACAGAGTTAATGAAAAACTGTTTTTT | TRBJ1-4 | TRBV29-1 | . | few
CASSQDSGANVLTF | TGTGCCAGCAGCCAGGACTCTGGGGCCAACGTCCTGACTTTC | TRBJ2-6 | TRBV6-5 | . | .
CASSPDPYRHTMNTEAFF | TGCGCCAGCAGCCCAGACCCCTACCGACATACGATGAACACTGAAGCTTTCTTT | TRBJ1-1 | TRBV4-1 | . | .
CASSLGRDYGYTF | TGTGCCAGCAGCTTGGGGCGGGACTATGGCTACACCTTC | TRBJ1-2 | TRBV7-9 | . | .
CSASLGTGDTQYF | TGCAGCGCGTCACTTGGGACCGGGGATACGCAGTATTTT | TRBJ2-3 | TRBV29-1 | . | .
CASTGTSGDYEQYF | TGTGCCAGCACAGGGACTAGCGGGGACTACGAGCAGTACTTC | TRBJ2-7 | TRBV2 | TRBD2 | few
CASSFPGSTNEQYF | TGTGCCAGCAGTTTCCCCGGGTCCACCAACGAGCAGTACTTC | TRBJ2-7 | TRBV27 | . | .
CASTPWGALNIQYF | TGTGCCAGCACCCCGTGGGGGGCTCTAAACATTCAGTACTTC | TRBJ2-4 | TRBV2 | . | .
CSVVYRRTEAFF | TGCAGCGTTGTCTACCGCCGAACGGAAGCTTTCTTT | TRBJ1-1 | TRBV29-1 | . | .
CASSLTGSGGVETQYF | TGTGCCAGCAGCTTAACGGGGAGCGGGGGCGTGGAGACCCAGTACTTC | TRBJ2-5 | TRBV7-3 | TRBD2 | .
CASSQHWSQVSYEQYF | TGCGCCAGCAGCCAGCATTGGTCCCAAGTCTCCTACGAGCAGTACTTC | TRBJ2-7 | TRBV4-1 | . | .
CASSFPASGRQETQYF | TGTGCCAGCAGCTTCCCGGCTAGCGGGCGACAAGAGACCCAGTACTTC | TRBJ2-5 | TRBV7-9 | TRBD2 | once
CASSPGTGLSHREQYF | TGTGCCAGCTCACCGGGCACTGGGCTCTCTCATCGGGAGCAGTACTTC | TRBJ2-7 | TRBV18 | . | .
CASSLSPNAVEEQYF | TGTGCCAGCAGCTTATCCCCGAATGCAGTGGAGGAGCAGTACTTC | TRBJ2-7 | TRBV13 | . | .
CASSLDRGYEQYF | TGTGCCAGCAGCTTAGACAGGGGCTACGAGCAGTACTTC | TRBJ2-7 | TRBV13 | TRBD1 | few
CASSVASGLAKNIQYF | TGTGCCAGCAGCGTAGCTAGCGGCCTAGCCAAAAACATTCAGTACTTC | TRBJ2-4 | TRBV9 | TRBD2 | .
CASSLRIGGPNEKLFF | TGTGCCAGCAGCTTAAGAATAGGGGGCCCTAATGAAAAACTGTTTTTT | TRBJ1-4 | TRBV7-9 | TRBD1 | .
CASRDKYGYTF | TGCGCCAGCCGGGACAAGTATGGCTACACCTTC | TRBJ1-2 | TRBV5-1 | . | .
CASSLVGSSYNEQFF | TGCGCCAGCAGCTTGGTTGGGTCCTCCTACAATGAGCAGTTCTTC | TRBJ2-1 | TRBV5-1 | . | .
CASSAGLAGGPGELFF | TGTGCCAGCAGCGCCGGACTAGCGGGAGGGCCCGGGGAGCTGTTTTTT | TRBJ2-2 | TRBV7-2 | TRBD2 | few